The 16 T cell receptor beta chains below were found in one sample sequenced in a study of post-analysis software for immune sequencing data. No antigens are known for them. Unique molecular identifiers were built into the TCR beta cDNA libraries. Via MiXCR, TCRdb re-called the PCR reads, giving one row per CDR3 protein. The table has about 150,000 distinct CDR3 sequences, 30% seen once; the top ten hold more than 1.3%. The study, taken as a whole, reports: Included in a set of about five TRBV segments more frequent in patients than controls were TRBV5-6, TRBV5-1 and TRBV20-1.

The sequenced sample consisted of blood. All receptors come from a girl aged 5 to 17 with multiple sclerosis.

This chain joins TRBV29-1 and TRBJ2-1, with 9 bases that match TRBD2. The J call could be wrong; TRBJ2-7 is a better fit for the DNA end. The CDR3 sequence is 15 residues long. Germline V gives CDR1 SQVTM, CDR2 ANQGSEA. In nucleotides, the CDR3 is TGCAGCGTAGCTAGACCGGGACTAGCTTCTTACGAGCAGTACTTC. As protein: CSVARPGLASYEQYF.

This clonotype was recorded at least ten times. J is TRBJ1-2 and V is TRBV29-1; D unclear. The CDR3 runs to 12 residues. CDR1 is SQVTM, CDR2 ANQGSEA, per germline. Trimming left V 2 bases short and J 8 bases short, with 12 bases between. The CDR3 loop reads CSVEYRGYGYTF. The CDR3 region has the DNA TGCAGCGTTGAATACCGGGGTTACGGCTACACCTTC.

A single count supports this clonotype. The J gene is TRBJ1-5, the V gene TRBV20-1, with D tentatively TRBD1 (5 bases). The CDR3 is 13 amino acids. V was clipped by 4 bases and J by 2 bases, with 9 bases between them. Germline values: CDR1 DFQATT, CDR2 SNEGSKA (reference sequence). Here the CDR3 reads CSAKGQGNQPQHF. The CDR3 DNA sequence: TGCAGTGCTAAGGGGCAGGGCAATCAGCCCCAGCATTTT.

This clonotype appeared a few times. The chain links TRBV4-1 to TRBJ1-5; TRBD1 aligns across 7 bases. Germline loops: CDR1 MGHRA, CDR2 YSYEKL. The length of the CDR3 is 16 residues. J lost 1 base, V lost 2 bases, and 5 bases had no gene match. The CDR3 nucleotides read TGCGCCAGCAGCCAACCCACAGGGGTGAGCAATCAGCCCCAGCATTTT. This codes for CASSQPTGVSNQPQHF.

At least ten counts were recorded for this clonotype. This chain uses TRBV27 with TRBJ2-1; D may correspond to TRBD1 or TRBD2 (6 bases each). Trimming took 1 base from V and 7 from J, leaving 11 bases between them. Germline V CDR1 and CDR2: MNHEY, SMNVEV (reference sequence). This CDR3 comprises 14 residues. The CDR3 coding sequence is TGTGCCAGCAGTTTATTTACAGGGAGGAATGAGCAGTTCTTC. Encoded protein: CASSLFTGRNEQFF.

This clonotype was counted ten times or more. The genes are TRBV20-1 and TRBJ2-1; 7 bases match TRBD2. V shed 6 bases and J 7 bases; nucleotides not matched to a gene: 9. The CDR3 runs 13 residues. Germline assignment: CDR1 DFQATT and CDR2 SNEGSKA (reference sequence). CDR3 nucleotides: TGCAGTGCGTACCCGGGAGGTCCGAATGAGCAGTTCTTC. This gives the protein CSAYPGGPNEQFF.

V gene TRBV5-1 combines with J gene TRBJ1-1; 11 nucleotides line up with TRBD1. Looked up from germline, CDR1 is SGHRS and CDR2 is YFSETQ. The CDR3 spans 18 residues. J was trimmed by 11 bases and V by 0 bases; bases with no gene match: 18. The CDR3 is CASSLGASGGTGGYEAFF. The CDR3, as DNA: TGCGCCAGCAGCTTGGGTGCTTCCGGGGGGACAGGGGGATACGAGGCTTTCTTT.

This clonotype was found many times. CDR3 amino acids: CSVEPRHAGSYNEQFF. The CDR3 coding sequence is TGCAGCGTTGAACCGCGGCATGCGGGCTCCTACAATGAGCAGTTCTTC. The genes are TRBV29-1 and TRBJ2-1, with D perhaps TRBD2 (5 bases). The V and J ends lost 2 bases and 0 bases respectively, with 14 bases between them. The CDR3 extends over 16 amino acids. CDR1 is SQVTM, CDR2 ANQGSEA, per germline.

Remarks on this clonotype: A read error is possible here, since a much larger clone lies one base away. The chain joins TRBV5-8 to TRBJ1-2; 7 bases match TRBD1. The V gene's germline CDR1 is SGHTS and CDR2 YDEGEE. The CDR3 runs to 15 residues. Trimming took 4 bases from V and 7 from J; bases not matched to a gene: 13. CDR3 region: CASSVTGFNDCGYTF. CDR3 DNA: TGTGCCAGCAGCGTGACAGGGTTTAACGACTGTGGCTACACCTTC.

This clonotype was found a few times. The genes are TRBV18 and TRBJ1-1; no clear D gene. With 5 bases removed from V and 3 bases from J, the gap between germline ends came to 7 bases. The CDR3 sequence is 12 residues long. Germline values: CDR1 KGHSH, CDR2 LQKENI. The CDR3 nucleotides are TGTGCCAGCTCAAACCGGGACACTGAAGCTTTCTTT. It codes for CASSNRDTEAFF.

On this clonotype: At one of its ends the junction is not consistent with the germline gene, which may arise from a read error. The genes are TRBV6-5 and TRBJ1-6, with 7 bases aligning to TRBD1. Germline CDR1 and CDR2: MNHEY and SVGAGI. CDR3 length equals 15 residues. Written as DNA, the CDR3 is TGTGCCAGTAGTTCCACCGGGACAGAGAATTCACCCCCCCACTTT. The encoded protein is CASSSTGTENSPPHF.

This clonotype showed up many times. This chain uses TRBV6-5 with TRBJ2-7; TRBD2 agrees at 12 bases. V lost 0 bases to trimming and J lost 2 bases; unmatched junction nucleotides: 8. The CDR3 has 18 amino acids. Germline loops: CDR1 MNHEY, CDR2 SVGAGI. CDR3: CASSYSRGLAGLPYEQYF. CDR3 coding DNA: TGTGCCAGCAGTTACTCGAGGGGACTAGCGGGCCTACCCTACGAGCAGTACTTC.

This clonotype was picked up a small number of times. The chain has TRBV20-1 and TRBJ2-3; tentatively, D is TRBD2 (7 bases). The CDR3 covers 13 residues. The V and J ends lost 8 bases and 5 bases respectively, with 17 bases between them. Looked up from germline, CDR1 is DFQATT and CDR2 is SNEGSKA (reference sequence). The DNA for the CDR3 is TGCAGTACAATCCGGGGGGCAAGAGATACGCAGTATTTT. It codes for CSTIRGARDTQYF.

Remarks on this clonotype: Being one base from a much bigger clone, this may be a read error. The CDR3, as DNA: TGCGGCGTTGAAAAGGACAGCTCCTACAATGAGCAGTTCTTC. It translates to CGVEKDSSYNEQFF. The V gene is TRBV29-1, the J gene TRBJ2-1; D might be TRBD1 (6 bases). The CDR3 covers 14 residues. Germline CDR1 and CDR2: SQVTM and ANQGSEA.

As regards this clonotype: At one end, the junction sequence differs from germline, possibly due to a read error. The rearrangement joins TRBV4-1 to TRBJ1-4; possible D gene TRBD1, 6 bases. Germline V lookup: CDR1 MGHRA, CDR2 YSYEKL. The CDR3 has 15 residues. The CDR3 sequence: CAGSQRTATNEELFF. CDR3 nucleotides: TGCGCCGGCAGCCAACGGACAGCAACTAATGAAGAACTGTTTTTT.

This clonotype was found many times. The chain joins TRBV15 to TRBJ2-1; maybe TRBD2 (5 bases). V lost 0 bases, J lost 10 bases, and 25 bases lay in between. Per the germline V gene, CDR1 is LNHNV and CDR2 is YYDKDF (reference sequence). The CDR3 has 18 amino acids. CDR3 protein: CATSRDSGRGIAGREQFF. The CDR3 DNA reads as TGTGCCACCAGCAGAGACTCGGGTAGAGGGATAGCTGGCAGGGAGCAGTTCTTC. The full variable domain, with the rest looked up from reference TRBV15 and TRBJ2-1, is DAMVIQNPRYQVTQFGKPVTLSCSQTLNHNVMYWYQQKSSQAPKLLFHYYDKDFNNEADTPDNFQSRRPNTSFCFLDIRSPGLGDTAMYLCATSRDSGRGIAGREQFFGPGTRLTVL.